The sequence of this T cell receptor beta chain was determined in a study of CD4 T cells in relation to SARS-CoV-2 and coronaviruses. Across the whole study: TCR beta CDR3s were sequenced after approximately ten-day antigen culture of PBMCs. Of the patients, about 8 were male, a few female, two Hispanic. The HLA restriction of the shared crossreactive spike epitopes was mapped.

This clone has a handful of counts. Its antigen remains unknown. Findings and limits, study-wide: Each donor contributed either pre-pandemic or post-infection samples, not both.

The CDR3 has 16 amino acids. CDR1 is SEHNR and CDR2 is FQNEAQ in the germline V gene (reference sequence). With 5 bases clipped from V and 6 bases from J, the junction kept 9 bases outside the gene matches. Assay used: immunoSEQ multiplex PCR; TCRdb lists only in-frame clones, some missing. The table shows some 43,000 clones, with over 70% occurring only once. The receptor was isolated from an adult with COVID-19. The sequencing input was naive CD4+ T cells from PBMCs, cultured in vitro. Subset reported: naive CD4+ T cells isolated by negative enrichment. The chain is built from TRBV7-9 and TRBJ1-6, with 8 nucleotides matching TRBD1. CDR3 bases: TGTGCCAGCAGCCCGATTAACAGGGGGTTTAATTCACCCCTCCACTTT. It specifies CASSPINRGFNSPLHF. The complete variable domain, with remaining parts taken from reference TRBV7-9 and TRBJ1-6, reads DTGVSQNPRHKITKRGQNVTFRCDPISEHNRLYWYRQTLGQGPEFLTYFQNEAQLEKSRLLSDRFSAERPKGSFSTLEIQRTEQGDSAMYLCASSPINRGFNSPLHFGNGTRLTVT.